What follows are 23 T cell receptor beta chains derived from one specimen sequenced in a study of somatic mutations in cytotoxic T cells in rheumatoid arthritis. Profiled with immunoSEQ multiplex PCR; TCRdb holds only in-frame clones, not every one. The data contain approximately 19,000 clones, 75% to 85% of them singletons. The material sequenced was CD8+ T cells sorted from blood. Receptors were obtained from an adult with rheumatoid arthritis.

This chain links TRBV4-3 with TRBJ2-1; TRBD2 agrees at 8 bases. Germline V gives CDR1 LGHNA, CDR2 YSLEER. CDR3 length equals 15 residues. Trimming cost V 0 bases and J 8 bases; bases outside gene matches: 6. DNA for the CDR3: TGCGCCAGCAGCCAAGAACTAGCGGAGGGTCATGAGCAGTTCTTC. Translating it yields CASSQELAEGHEQFF.

The DNA for the CDR3 is TGTGCCAGCAGCGTCGCCGGGACGGCGTTCTACGAGCAGTACTTC. Amino acids: CASSVAGTAFYEQYF. The J gene is TRBJ2-7, the V gene TRBV9; D possibly matches TRBD1 or TRBD2 (5 bases each). This CDR3 has 15 amino acids. Germline V gene sequence: CDR1 SGDLS, CDR2 YYNGEE. The germline V and J ends were trimmed by 2 bases and 3 bases, with 15 bases remaining between them.

This clone was counted only a few times. This rearrangement joins TRBV7-9 to TRBJ2-1, with D possibly being TRBD1 (5 bases). V shed 6 bases and J shed 7 bases, with 10 bases lying between them. Per germline, CDR1 SEHNR and CDR2 FQNEAQ (reference sequence). The CDR3 loop spans 12 amino acids. CDR3 amino acids: CASSSQGNEQFF. CDR3 DNA sequence: TGTGCCAGCAGTTCGCAGGGAAATGAGCAGTTCTTC.

The genes are TRBV27 and TRBJ2-7; D remains ambiguous. The germline V gene has CDR1 MNHEY and CDR2 SMNVEV (reference sequence). The V end was cut by 2 bases, the J end by 3 bases, with 11 bases between. The CDR3 consists of 14 residues. CDR3 sequence (DNA): TGTGCCAGCAGTTTAGTTGGGGAATTCTACGAGCAGTACTTC. This translates into CASSLVGEFYEQYF.

This chain connects TRBV30 to TRBJ1-2; D call uncertain. The ends were cut back, 0 bases at V and 5 bases at J, with 16 bases in the middle. Germline values: CDR1 GTSNPN, CDR2 SVGIG (reference sequence). The CDR3 is 15 amino acids. The CDR3, as DNA: TGTGCCTGGAGTGTTTCCGCAGAGGCGGGGTATGGCTACACCTTC. It translates to CAWSVSAEAGYGYTF.

The rearrangement uses TRBV11-2 and TRBJ1-4; 9 nucleotides agree with TRBD1. Germline V CDR1 and CDR2: SGHAT, FQNNGV. V was clipped by 1 base and J by 8 bases; unmatched bases: 14. The CDR3 covers 18 residues. The CDR3 nucleotides are TGTGCCAGCAGCTTAGGCTATGGACGGGACAGGGAGCGGGAAAAACTGTTTTTT. It codes for CASSLGYGRDREREKLFF. Supplemented by reference TRBV11-2 and TRBJ1-4, the full variable domain reads EAGVAQSPRYKIIEKRQSVAFWCNPISGHATLYWYQQILGQGPKLLIQFQNNGVVDDSQLPKDRFSAERLKGVDSTLKIQPAKLEDSAVYLCASSLGYGRDREREKLFFGSGTQLSVL.

The CDR3 is CASARGTQETQYF. CDR3 coding DNA: TGTGCCAGCGCTCGGGGGACCCAAGAGACCCAGTACTTC. V gene TRBV9 combines with J gene TRBJ2-5, with D possibly matching TRBD2 (6 bases). CDR3 length equals 13 residues. Germline assignment: CDR1 SGDLS and CDR2 YYNGEE. V lost 7 bases and J lost 1, with 11 bases in between.

This clone was observed a handful of times. The J gene is TRBJ2-7, the V gene TRBV27; D call uncertain. Germline CDR1 MNHEY, CDR2 SMNVEV (reference sequence). The germline V and J ends were trimmed by 8 bases and 3 bases, with 11 bases remaining between them. The length of the CDR3 is 12 residues. This CDR3 reads CASESPGYEQYF. CDR3 in DNA: TGTGCCAGCGAATCCCCGGGCTACGAGCAGTACTTC.

The rearrangement links TRBV2 to TRBJ1-2, with 8 bases aligning to TRBD1. The CDR3 is 13 residues long. The germline V gene encodes CDR1 SNHLY and CDR2 FYNNEI. V trimming: 3 bases; J trimming: 6 bases; junction bases outside the gene matches: 3. The CDR3 region is CASSEDRVHGYTF. The CDR3, as DNA: TGTGCCAGCAGTGAGGACAGGGTCCATGGCTACACCTTC.

This clone appeared a few times. This chain uses TRBV4-1 with TRBJ2-7; 8 bases map to TRBD1. Germline assignment: CDR1 MGHRA and CDR2 YSYEKL. The CDR3 has 15 amino acids. V was clipped by 5 bases and J by 2 bases; unmatched bases: 8. The CDR3 DNA sequence: TGCGCCAGCAGCGCCGGGACAGGTAGGACCTACGAGCAGTACTTC. Its translation is CASSAGTGRTYEQYF.

The rearrangement joins TRBV7-2 to TRBJ2-1, with D uncertain. This CDR3 comprises 15 residues. The V end lost 1 base, the J end lost 2 bases, and 9 bases lay between the germline ends. The germline V gene has CDR1 SGHTA and CDR2 FQGNSA. The CDR3 reads CASSLETGPYNEQFF. DNA for the CDR3: TGTGCCAGCAGCTTAGAAACTGGGCCCTACAATGAGCAGTTCTTC.

The CDR3 nucleotides read TGTGCCAGCAGTTTATCAGGGGGCGCCCACGAAAAACTGTTTTTT. This gives the protein CASSLSGGAHEKLFF. The chain carries TRBV27 and TRBJ1-4, with 7 bases lining up with TRBD1. Losses at the gene ends were 0 bases for V and 8 bases for J; bases not matched to a gene: 6. Germline V gene sequence: CDR1 MNHEY, CDR2 SMNVEV (reference sequence). This CDR3 contains 15 residues.

This chain joins TRBV30 and TRBJ1-3; D remains unclear. Trimming removed 5 bases from V and 0 bases from J, with 11 bases in between. Germline-derived CDR1 and CDR2 are GTSNPN and SVGIG (reference sequence). The CDR3 sequence is 14 residues long. CDR3 in DNA: TGTGCCTGGGACGTAGGTGGCTCTGGAAACACCATATATTTT. Translating gives CAWDVGGSGNTIYF.

This clone was recorded only once. V is TRBV2 and J is TRBJ2-5; possible D gene TRBD1, 8 bases. Trimming cost V 10 bases and J 4 bases, with 31 bases left between them. The CDR3 loop spans 18 amino acids. The germline CDR1 and CDR2 sequences are SNHLY and FYNNEI. The CDR3 DNA reads TGTGCCAACCAGGGTTTCGGGGGGACAGGTACCGTCGGAGAGACCCAGTACTTC. This gives the protein CANQGFGGTGTVGETQYF.

The chain is built from TRBV23-1 and TRBJ2-1; no definite D call. TRBV23-1 is marked as an open reading frame, function uncertain. Trimming removed 0 bases at V and 2 bases at J, with 11 bases between. This CDR3 is built from 16 residues. The DNA for the CDR3 is TGCGCCAGCAGTCAATCCTCCCAGGAAACCTACAATGAGCAGTTCTTC. Its translation is CASSQSSQETYNEQFF.

This clone was observed a few times. The V and J genes are TRBV6-4 and TRBJ1-5, with D perhaps TRBD1 (6 bases). The CDR3 contains 17 residues. V was shortened by 3 bases and J by 0 bases, with 15 bases between the two germline ends. Germline V lookup: CDR1 MRHNA, CDR2 SNTAGT. The chain's CDR3 is CASSDEPQGYSNQPQHF. Written as DNA, the CDR3 is TGTGCCAGCAGTGATGAACCACAGGGCTATAGCAATCAGCCCCAGCATTTT.

The chain recombines TRBV4-1 with TRBJ2-3; D unresolved. From germline, CDR1 is MGHRA and CDR2 YSYEKL. Trimming pared 1 base from V and 5 bases from J, leaving 1 base between. There are 11 residues in the CDR3. The CDR3, as DNA: TGCGCCAGCAGCCAAGTAGATACGCAGTATTTT. This codes for CASSQVDTQYF.

V is TRBV28 and J is TRBJ2-7, with 8 nucleotides matching TRBD2. CDR3 length: 14 amino acids. Looked up from germline, CDR1 is MDHEN and CDR2 is SYDVKM. Losses at the gene ends were 6 bases for V and 3 bases for J; bases not matched to a gene: 7. The CDR3 protein is CASSPGAGDYEQYF. The CDR3 bases are TGTGCCAGCAGCCCCGGAGCGGGAGACTACGAGCAGTACTTC.

This clone has only one observation. The chain has TRBV18 and TRBJ2-1; a weak D match, TRBD2 (5 bases). From germline, CDR1 is KGHSH and CDR2 LQKENI. V was trimmed by 2 bases and J by 4 bases, leaving 6 bases between them. The CDR3 has 13 residues. The CDR3 region has the DNA TGTGCCAGCTCACCAGAGGGTTACAATGAGCAGTTCTTC. It translates to CASSPEGYNEQFF.

This clone was counted only a few times. The gene calls are TRBV9 and TRBJ2-1; 10 positions match TRBD2. The J segment lost 7 bases and the V segment lost 0 bases, leaving 1 base of the junction unmatched. Germline CDR1 is SGDLS and CDR2 is YYNGEE. The CDR3 loop spans 14 amino acids. In nucleotides, the CDR3 is TGTGCCAGCAGCGTAGCACTAGCGGGAAATGAGCAGTTCTTC. Amino acids: CASSVALAGNEQFF.

V usage is TRBV7-9 and J usage is TRBJ2-5, with D tentatively TRBD1 or TRBD2 (5 bases each). This CDR3 has 15 amino acids. Germline assignment: CDR1 SEHNR and CDR2 FQNEAQ (reference sequence). V lost 5 bases to trimming and J lost 1 base, with 14 bases between them. CDR3 DNA sequence: TGTGCCAGCAGCGGGGGTACGGGGCTCCAAGAGACCCAGTACTTC. The encoded protein is CASSGGTGLQETQYF.

V gene TRBV9 combines with J gene TRBJ1-2; TRBD1 agrees at 12 bases. CDR1 is SGDLS, CDR2 YYNGEE, per germline. CDR3 size: 17 residues. J lost 2 bases, V lost 2 bases, and 7 bases had no gene match. The CDR3: CASSVGTGGIGNYGYTF. CDR3 nucleotide sequence: TGTGCCAGCAGCGTCGGGACAGGGGGCATTGGGAACTATGGCTACACCTTC.

The chain joins TRBV11-2 to TRBJ2-5, with D perhaps matching TRBD2 (7 bases). Trimming left V 1 base short and J 5 bases short, with 14 bases between. This CDR3 spans 15 amino acids. Looked up from germline, CDR1 is SGHAT and CDR2 is FQNNGV. The CDR3: CASSLVGGVGETQYF. As DNA, the CDR3 is TGTGCCAGCAGCTTAGTAGGGGGGGTAGGGGAGACCCAGTACTTC. Combining the CDR3 with reference TRBV11-2 and TRBJ2-5 gives the whole variable domain EAGVAQSPRYKIIEKRQSVAFWCNPISGHATLYWYQQILGQGPKLLIQFQNNGVVDDSQLPKDRFSAERLKGVDSTLKIQPAKLEDSAVYLCASSLVGGVGETQYFGPGTRLLVL.